Shown below are 8 T cell receptor beta chains from a single sample sequenced in a study of blood T cell repertoires in COVID-19. The repertoire was sequenced with immunoSEQ multiplex PCR; TCRdb's copy has only in-frame clones and lacks some. The sample shows under 130,000 clones, roughly 80% of them seen only once. The sequenced sample was peripheral blood. These receptors were taken from a woman of 80 years or more with acute or convalescent COVID-19.

The V gene is TRBV28, the J gene TRBJ1-5; TRBD1 matches 9 bases. This CDR3 spans 17 amino acids. Trimming removed 5 bases from V and 6 bases from J; junction bases left unmatched: 14. The germline V gene encodes CDR1 MDHEN and CDR2 SYDVKM. The CDR3 nucleotides are TGTGCCAGCAGTCCTGGACAGGGGAAAGTGTCAGGTCAGCCCCAGCATTTT. This translates into CASSPGQGKVSGQPQHF.

The V gene is TRBV18, the J gene TRBJ1-2, with D unclear. The germline V gene encodes CDR1 KGHSH and CDR2 LQKENI. The CDR3 has 16 residues. V lost 3 bases to trimming and J lost 3 bases, with 17 bases between them. In DNA form, the CDR3 reads TGTGCCAGCTCACCGGGTCCGGGTCCGGAATACTATGGCTACACCTTC. Translation gives CASSPGPGPEYYGYTF.

The rearrangement links TRBV24-1 to TRBJ2-2; 12 nucleotides agree with TRBD2. After removal of 4 bases from V and 2 bases from J, the junction contained 1 base not matched to a gene. The CDR3 runs 16 residues. Per germline, CDR1 KGHDR and CDR2 SFDVKD. The CDR3 DNA follows: TGTGCCACCAGTGACGGACTAGCGGGAAACACCGGGGAGCTGTTTTTT. It encodes CATSDGLAGNTGELFF.

This clone was detected a few times. The V gene is TRBV3-1 (or the pseudogene TRBV3-2), the J gene TRBJ1-2; 10 bases match TRBD1. From germline, CDR1 is LGHDT and CDR2 YNNKEL (reference sequence). V shed 2 bases, J shed 6 bases, and the junction held 6 bases outside the gene matches. The CDR3 has 15 residues. CDR3 loop: CASSQRQGALDGYTF. In DNA form, the CDR3 reads TGTGCCAGCAGCCAAAGACAGGGGGCGCTGGATGGCTACACCTTC.

The rearrangement joins TRBV2 to TRBJ2-5, with 12 bases fitting TRBD1. Germline CDR1 SNHLY, CDR2 FYNNEI. Trimming at V came to 6 bases and at J to 4 bases, leaving 3 bases not matched to a gene. CDR3 length: 14 amino acids. The CDR3 DNA reads TGTGCCAGCAGCCGGGACAGGGGGCCAGAGACCCAGTACTTC. Its translation is CASSRDRGPETQYF.

The chain has TRBV5-1 and TRBJ2-5; D is possibly TRBD2 (6 bases). Trimming shortened V by 1 base and J by 5 bases, and 15 bases separated the two germline ends. Germline V gene lookup returns CDR1 SGHRS and CDR2 YFSETQ. This CDR3 is built from 15 residues. CDR3 in amino acids: CASSLHPGVGETQYF. In DNA form, the CDR3 reads TGCGCCAGCAGCTTGCATCCGGGAGTTGGGGAGACCCAGTACTTC.

The chain combines TRBV2 with TRBJ1-1; D not certain. V was cut by 4 bases and J by 6 bases, with 18 bases left in between. The CDR3 contains 15 residues. Germline V gene lookup returns CDR1 SNHLY and CDR2 FYNNEI. The CDR3 DNA is TGTGCCAGCAGTGCCAACGCGGCGGGCCTTCCTGAAGCTTTCTTT. It yields the protein CASSANAAGLPEAFF. Based on the CDR3 plus reference TRBV2 and TRBJ1-1, the full variable domain is EPEVTQTPSHQVTQMGQEVILRCVPISNHLYFYWYRQILGQKVEFLVSFYNNEISEKSEIFDDQFSVERPDGSNFTLKIRSTKLEDSAMYFCASSANAAGLPEAFFGQGTRLTVV.

The CDR3 protein is CASTAVQGNYGYTF. CDR3 in DNA: TGTGCCAGCACCGCTGTACAGGGAAACTATGGCTACACCTTC. The chain is built from TRBV6-5 and TRBJ1-2; the D gene is possibly TRBD1 (6 bases). CDR1 is MNHEY and CDR2 is SVGAGI in the germline V gene. Trimming took 7 bases from V and 2 from J, leaving 14 bases between them. This CDR3 is 14 amino acids long.